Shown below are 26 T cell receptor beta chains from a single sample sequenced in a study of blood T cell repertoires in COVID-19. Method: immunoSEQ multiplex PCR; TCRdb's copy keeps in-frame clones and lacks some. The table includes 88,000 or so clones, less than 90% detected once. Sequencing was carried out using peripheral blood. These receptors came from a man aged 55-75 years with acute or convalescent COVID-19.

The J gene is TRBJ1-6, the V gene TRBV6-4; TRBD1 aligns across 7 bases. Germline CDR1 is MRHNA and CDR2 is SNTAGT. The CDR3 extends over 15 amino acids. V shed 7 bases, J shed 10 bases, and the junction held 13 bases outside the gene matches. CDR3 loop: CASTRQQGTRSPLHF. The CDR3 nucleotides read TGTGCCAGCACCCGGCAACAGGGGACGCGATCACCCCTCCACTTT.

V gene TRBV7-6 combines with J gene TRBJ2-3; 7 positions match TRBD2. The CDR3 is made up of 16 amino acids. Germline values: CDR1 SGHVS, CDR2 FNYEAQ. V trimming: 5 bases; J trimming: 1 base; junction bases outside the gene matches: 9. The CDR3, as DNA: TGTGCCAGCAGCCTATATCCAGGGAGGGGCACAGATACGCAGTATTTT. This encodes CASSLYPGRGTDTQYF.

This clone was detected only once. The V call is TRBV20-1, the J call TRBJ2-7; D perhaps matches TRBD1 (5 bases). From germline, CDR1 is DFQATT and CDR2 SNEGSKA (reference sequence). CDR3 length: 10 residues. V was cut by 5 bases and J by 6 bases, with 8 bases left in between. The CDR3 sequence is CSAVRGEQYF. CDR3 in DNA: TGCAGTGCTGTAAGGGGCGAGCAGTACTTC.

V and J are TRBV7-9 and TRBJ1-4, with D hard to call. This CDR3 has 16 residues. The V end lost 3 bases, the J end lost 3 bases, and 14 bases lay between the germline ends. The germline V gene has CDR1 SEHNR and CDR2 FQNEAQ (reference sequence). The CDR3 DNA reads TGTGCCAGCAGCTTGATCGCCGTGGCCCCTAATGAAAAACTGTTTTTT. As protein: CASSLIAVAPNEKLFF.

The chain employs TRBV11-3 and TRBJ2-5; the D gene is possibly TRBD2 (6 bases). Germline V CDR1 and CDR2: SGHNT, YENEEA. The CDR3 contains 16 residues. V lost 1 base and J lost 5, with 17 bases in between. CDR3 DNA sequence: TGTGCCAGCAGCTTAGGGGCTAGCGCCACCCGGGAGACCCAGTACTTC. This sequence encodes CASSLGASATRETQYF.

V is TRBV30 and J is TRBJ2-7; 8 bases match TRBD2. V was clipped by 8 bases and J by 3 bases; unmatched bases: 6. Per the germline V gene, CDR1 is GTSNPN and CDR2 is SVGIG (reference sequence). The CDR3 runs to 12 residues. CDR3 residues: CAGQAGVYEQYF. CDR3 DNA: TGTGCCGGCCAAGCGGGGGTCTACGAGCAGTACTTC.

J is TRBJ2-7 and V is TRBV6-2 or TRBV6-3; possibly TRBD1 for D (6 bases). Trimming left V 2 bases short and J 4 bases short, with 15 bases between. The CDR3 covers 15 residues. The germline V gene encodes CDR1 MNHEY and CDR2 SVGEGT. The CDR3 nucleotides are TGTGCCAGCAGTTACCCGAGGACAGTGAAGTACGAGCAGTACTTC. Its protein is CASSYPRTVKYEQYF.

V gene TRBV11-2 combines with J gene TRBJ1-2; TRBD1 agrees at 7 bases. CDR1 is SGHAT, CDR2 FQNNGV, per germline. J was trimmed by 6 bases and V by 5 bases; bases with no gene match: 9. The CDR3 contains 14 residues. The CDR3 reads CASSARQGMDGYTF. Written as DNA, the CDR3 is TGTGCCAGCAGCGCCCGACAGGGAATGGATGGCTACACCTTC.

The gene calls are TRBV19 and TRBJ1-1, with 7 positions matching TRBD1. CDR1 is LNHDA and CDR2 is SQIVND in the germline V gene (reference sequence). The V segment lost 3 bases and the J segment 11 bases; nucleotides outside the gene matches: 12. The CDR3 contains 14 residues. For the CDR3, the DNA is TGTGCCAGTAGTATCGGGTCAGGGGGAAGTGGGGCTTTCTTT. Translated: CASSIGSGGSGAFF.

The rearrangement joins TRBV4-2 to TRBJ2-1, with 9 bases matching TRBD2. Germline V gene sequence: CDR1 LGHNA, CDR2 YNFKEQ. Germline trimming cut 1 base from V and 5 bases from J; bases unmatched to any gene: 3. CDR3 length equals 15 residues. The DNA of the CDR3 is TGTGCCAGCAGCCAAGTAGCGGGAGTAAACAATGAGCAGTTCTTC. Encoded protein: CASSQVAGVNNEQFF.

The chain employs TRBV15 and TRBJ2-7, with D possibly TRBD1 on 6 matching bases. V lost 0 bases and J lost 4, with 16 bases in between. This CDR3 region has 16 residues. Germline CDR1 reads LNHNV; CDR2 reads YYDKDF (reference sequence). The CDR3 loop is CATSRDLETGRYEQYF. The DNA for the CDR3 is TGTGCCACCAGCAGAGATCTCGAGACAGGACGATACGAGCAGTACTTC. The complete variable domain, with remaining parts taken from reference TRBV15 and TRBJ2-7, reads DAMVIQNPRYQVTQFGKPVTLSCSQTLNHNVMYWYQQKSSQAPKLLFHYYDKDFNNEADTPDNFQSRRPNTSFCFLDIRSPGLGDTAMYLCATSRDLETGRYEQYFGPGTRLTVT.

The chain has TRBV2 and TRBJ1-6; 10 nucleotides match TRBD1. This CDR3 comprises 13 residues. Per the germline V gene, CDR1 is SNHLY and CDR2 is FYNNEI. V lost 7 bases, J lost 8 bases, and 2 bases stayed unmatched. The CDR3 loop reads CASNGQGDSPLHF. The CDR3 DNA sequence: TGTGCCAGCAACGGACAGGGGGATTCACCCCTCCACTTT.

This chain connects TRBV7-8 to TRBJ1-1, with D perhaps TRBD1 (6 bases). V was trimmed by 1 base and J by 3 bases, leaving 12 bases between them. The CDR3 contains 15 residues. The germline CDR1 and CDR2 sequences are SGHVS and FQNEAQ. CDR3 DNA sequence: TGTGCCAGCAGCTTAGGGGGGCGGTCGGACACTGAAGCTTTCTTT. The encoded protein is CASSLGGRSDTEAFF.

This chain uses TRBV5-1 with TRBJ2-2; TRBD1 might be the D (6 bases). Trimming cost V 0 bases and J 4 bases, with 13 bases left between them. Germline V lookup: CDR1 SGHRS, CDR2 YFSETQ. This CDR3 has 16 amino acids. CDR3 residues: CASSLVGQPRTGELFF. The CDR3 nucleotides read TGCGCCAGCAGCTTGGTAGGACAGCCTCGCACCGGGGAGCTGTTTTTT.

The CDR3, as DNA: TGTGCCAGCTCACCATTTCGGACAGGTGGAGCCACTCACAATGAGCAGTTCTTC. Translating it yields CASSPFRTGGATHNEQFF. The chain links TRBV18 to TRBJ2-1; the match to TRBD1 covers 7 bases. The CDR3 has 18 amino acids. The germline CDR1 and CDR2 sequences are KGHSH and LQKENI. V lost 2 bases to trimming and J lost 5 bases; unmatched junction nucleotides: 15.

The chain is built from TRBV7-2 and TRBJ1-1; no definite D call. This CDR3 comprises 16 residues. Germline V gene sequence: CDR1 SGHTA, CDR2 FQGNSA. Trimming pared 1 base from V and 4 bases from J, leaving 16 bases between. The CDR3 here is CASSLDRPFRGTEAFF. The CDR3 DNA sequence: TGTGCCAGCAGCTTAGACCGCCCGTTCCGGGGCACTGAAGCTTTCTTT.

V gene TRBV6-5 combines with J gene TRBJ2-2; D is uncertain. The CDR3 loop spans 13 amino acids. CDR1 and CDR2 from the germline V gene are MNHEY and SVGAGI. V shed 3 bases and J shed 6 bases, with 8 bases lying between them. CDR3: CASSYRVAGELFF. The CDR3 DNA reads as TGTGCCAGCAGTTATCGGGTGGCCGGGGAGCTGTTTTTT.

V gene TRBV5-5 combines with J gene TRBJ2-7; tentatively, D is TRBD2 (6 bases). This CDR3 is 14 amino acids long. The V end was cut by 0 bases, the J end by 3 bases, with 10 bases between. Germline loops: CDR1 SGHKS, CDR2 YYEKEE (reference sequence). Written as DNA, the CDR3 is TGTGCCAGCAGCTTGGTTGGGGGGAACTACGAGCAGTACTTC. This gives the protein CASSLVGGNYEQYF.

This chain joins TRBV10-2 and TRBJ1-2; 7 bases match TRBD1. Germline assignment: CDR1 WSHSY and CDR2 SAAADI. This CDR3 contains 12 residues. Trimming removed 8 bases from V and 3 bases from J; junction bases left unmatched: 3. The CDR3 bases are TGCGCCAGCTTTGGGACAGACTATGGCTACACCTTC. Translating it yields CASFGTDYGYTF.

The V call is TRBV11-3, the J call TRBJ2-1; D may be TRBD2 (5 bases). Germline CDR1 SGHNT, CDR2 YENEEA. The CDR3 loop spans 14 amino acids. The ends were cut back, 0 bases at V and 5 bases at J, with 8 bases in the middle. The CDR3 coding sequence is TGTGCCAGCAGCTTAGAGGGGAGAGACAATGAGCAGTTCTTC. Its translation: CASSLEGRDNEQFF.

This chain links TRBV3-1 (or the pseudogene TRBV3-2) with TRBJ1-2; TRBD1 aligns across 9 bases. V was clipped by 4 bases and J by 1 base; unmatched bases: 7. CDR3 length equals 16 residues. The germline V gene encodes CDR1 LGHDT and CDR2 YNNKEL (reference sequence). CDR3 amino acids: CASSPPGTGINYGYTF. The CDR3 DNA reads TGTGCCAGCAGCCCACCCGGGACAGGGATTAACTATGGCTACACCTTC.

The CDR3 is CASSTGWVQPQHF. Written as DNA, the CDR3 is TGTGCCAGCAGCACAGGGTGGGTCCAGCCCCAGCATTTT. The V call is TRBV12-3 or TRBV12-4, the J call TRBJ1-5; tentative D call: TRBD1 (6 bases). The germline V and J ends were trimmed by 6 bases and 7 bases, with 13 bases remaining between them. CDR3 size: 13 residues.

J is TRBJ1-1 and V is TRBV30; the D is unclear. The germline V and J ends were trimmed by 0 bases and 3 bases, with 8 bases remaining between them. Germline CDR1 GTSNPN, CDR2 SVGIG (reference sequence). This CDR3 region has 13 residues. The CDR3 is CAWSVRGDTEAFF. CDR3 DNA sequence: TGTGCCTGGAGTGTACGTGGAGACACTGAAGCTTTCTTT.

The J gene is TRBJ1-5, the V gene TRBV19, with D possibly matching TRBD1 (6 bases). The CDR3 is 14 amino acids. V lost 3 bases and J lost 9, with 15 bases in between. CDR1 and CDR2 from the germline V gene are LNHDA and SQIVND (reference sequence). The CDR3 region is CASSMDSSLRPQHF. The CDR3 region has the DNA TGTGCCAGTAGTATGGACAGTTCCCTGAGGCCCCAGCATTTT.

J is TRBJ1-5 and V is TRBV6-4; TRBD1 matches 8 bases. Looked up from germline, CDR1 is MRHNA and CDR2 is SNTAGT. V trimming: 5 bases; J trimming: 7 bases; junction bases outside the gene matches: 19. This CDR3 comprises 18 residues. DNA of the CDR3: TGTGCCAGCAGTTGCCTCAGATTCGAGACAGGGGAAGGGCAGCCCCAGCATTTT. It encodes CASSCLRFETGEGQPQHF.

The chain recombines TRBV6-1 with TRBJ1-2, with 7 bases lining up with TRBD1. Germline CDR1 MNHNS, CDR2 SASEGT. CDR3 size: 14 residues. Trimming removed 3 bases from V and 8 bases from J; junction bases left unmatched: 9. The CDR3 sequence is CASSESGTAYGYTF. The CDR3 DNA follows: TGTGCCAGCAGTGAGTCCGGGACAGCTTACGGCTACACCTTC.